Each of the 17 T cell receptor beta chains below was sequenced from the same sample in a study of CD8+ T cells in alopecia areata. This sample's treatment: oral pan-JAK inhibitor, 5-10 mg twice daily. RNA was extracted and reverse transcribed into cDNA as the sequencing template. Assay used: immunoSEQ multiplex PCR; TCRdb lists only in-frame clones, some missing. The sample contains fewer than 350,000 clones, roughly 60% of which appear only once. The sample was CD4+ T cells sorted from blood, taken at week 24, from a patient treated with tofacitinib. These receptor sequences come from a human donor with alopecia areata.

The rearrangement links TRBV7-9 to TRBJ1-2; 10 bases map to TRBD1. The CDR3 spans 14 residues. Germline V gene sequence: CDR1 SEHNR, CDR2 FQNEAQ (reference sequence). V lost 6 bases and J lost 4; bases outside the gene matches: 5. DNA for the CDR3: TGTGCCAGCAGTCGGGACAGGGGTGGCTATGGCTACACCTTC. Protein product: CASSRDRGGYGYTF.

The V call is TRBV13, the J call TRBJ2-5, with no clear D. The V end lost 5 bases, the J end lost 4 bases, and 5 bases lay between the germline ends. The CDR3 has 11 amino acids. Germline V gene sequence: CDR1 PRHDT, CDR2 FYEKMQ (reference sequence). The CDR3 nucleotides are TGTGCCAGCAGCCGTAGAGAGACCCAGTACTTC. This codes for CASSRRETQYF.

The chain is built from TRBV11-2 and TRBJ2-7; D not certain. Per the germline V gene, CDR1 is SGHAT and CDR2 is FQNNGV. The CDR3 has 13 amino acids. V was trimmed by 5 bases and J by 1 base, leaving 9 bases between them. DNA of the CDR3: TGTGCCAGCAGCGTCGGGCCGTCCTACGAGCAGTACTTC. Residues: CASSVGPSYEQYF.

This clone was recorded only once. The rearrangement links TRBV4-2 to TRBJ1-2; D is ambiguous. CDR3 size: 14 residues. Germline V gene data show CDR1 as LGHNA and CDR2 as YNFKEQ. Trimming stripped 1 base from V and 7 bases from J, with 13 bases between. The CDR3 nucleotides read TGTGCCAGCAGCCAAGCCGGAATGGTGCGTGGCTACACCTTC. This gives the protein CASSQAGMVRGYTF.

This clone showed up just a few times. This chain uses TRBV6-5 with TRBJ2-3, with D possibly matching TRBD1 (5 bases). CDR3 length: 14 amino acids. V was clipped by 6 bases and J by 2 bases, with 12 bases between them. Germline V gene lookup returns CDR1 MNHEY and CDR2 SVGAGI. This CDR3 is CASRRQSYTDTQYF. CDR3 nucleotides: TGTGCCAGCAGAAGACAGAGCTACACAGATACGCAGTATTTT.

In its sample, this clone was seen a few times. This CDR3 reads CASSLKTQKEAFF. In DNA, the CDR3 is TGCGCCAGCAGTCTAAAGACACAAAAAGAAGCTTTCTTT. The chain has TRBV23-1 and TRBJ1-1, with no clear D. Being an ORF, TRBV23-1 has a function that is uncertain. The length of the CDR3 is 13 residues. V lost 4 bases and J lost 8, with 14 bases in between.

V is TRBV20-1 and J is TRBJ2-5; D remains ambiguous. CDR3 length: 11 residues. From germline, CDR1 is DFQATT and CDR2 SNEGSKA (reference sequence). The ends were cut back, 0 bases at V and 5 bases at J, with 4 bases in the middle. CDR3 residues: CSARELETQYF. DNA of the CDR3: TGCAGTGCTAGAGAGTTGGAGACCCAGTACTTC.

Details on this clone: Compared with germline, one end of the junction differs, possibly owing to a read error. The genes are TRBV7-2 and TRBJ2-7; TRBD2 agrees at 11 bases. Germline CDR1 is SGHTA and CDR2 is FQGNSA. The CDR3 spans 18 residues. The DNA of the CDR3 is TGCGCCAGCAGCCAGGACCCCCTGACTAGCGGGATAGGGTACGAGCAGTACTTC. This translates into CASSQDPLTSGIGYEQYF.

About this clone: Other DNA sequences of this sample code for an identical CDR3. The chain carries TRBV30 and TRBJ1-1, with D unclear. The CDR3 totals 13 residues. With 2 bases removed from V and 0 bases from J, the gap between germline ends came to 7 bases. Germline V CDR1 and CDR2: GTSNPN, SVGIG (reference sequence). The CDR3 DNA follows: TGTGCCTGGAGTCGAGGATTGAACACTGAAGCTTTCTTT. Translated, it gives CAWSRGLNTEAFF.

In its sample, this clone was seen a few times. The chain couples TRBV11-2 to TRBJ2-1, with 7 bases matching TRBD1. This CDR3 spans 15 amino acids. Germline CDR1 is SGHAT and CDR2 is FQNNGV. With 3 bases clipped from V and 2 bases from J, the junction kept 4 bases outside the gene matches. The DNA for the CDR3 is TGTGCCAGCAGCTTTAACAGGGGCCCCTACAATGAGCAGTTCTTC. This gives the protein CASSFNRGPYNEQFF.

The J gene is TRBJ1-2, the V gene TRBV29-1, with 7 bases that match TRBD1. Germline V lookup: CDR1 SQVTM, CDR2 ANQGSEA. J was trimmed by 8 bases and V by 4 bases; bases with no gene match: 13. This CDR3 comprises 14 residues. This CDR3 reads CSVVRQGPSEGYTF. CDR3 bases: TGCAGCGTTGTAAGACAGGGCCCCTCTGAAGGCTACACCTTC.

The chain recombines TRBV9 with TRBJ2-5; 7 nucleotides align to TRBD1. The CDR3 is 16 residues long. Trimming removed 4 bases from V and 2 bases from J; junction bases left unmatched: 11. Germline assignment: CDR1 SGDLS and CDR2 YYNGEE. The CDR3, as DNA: TGTGCCAGCAGCCCCTCCCGTAGGGGGCCTCAAGAGACCCAGTACTTC. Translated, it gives CASSPSRRGPQETQYF. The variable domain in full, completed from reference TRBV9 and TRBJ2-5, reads DSGVTQTPKHLITATGQRVTLRCSPRSGDLSVYWYQQSLDQGLQFLIQYYNGEERAKGNILERFSAQQFPDLHSELNLSSLELGDSALYFCASSPSRRGPQETQYFGPGTRLLVL.

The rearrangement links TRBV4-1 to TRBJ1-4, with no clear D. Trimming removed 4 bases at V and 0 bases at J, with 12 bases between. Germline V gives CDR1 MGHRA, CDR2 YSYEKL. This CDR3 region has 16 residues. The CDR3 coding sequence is TGCGCCAGCAGCCCCCTCAACGGGGCAACTAATGAAAAACTGTTTTTT. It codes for CASSPLNGATNEKLFF.

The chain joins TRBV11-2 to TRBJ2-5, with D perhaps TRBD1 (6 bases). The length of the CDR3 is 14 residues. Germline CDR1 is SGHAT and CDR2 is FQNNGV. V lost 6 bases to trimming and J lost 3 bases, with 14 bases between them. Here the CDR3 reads CASSYSTGKETQYF. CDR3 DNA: TGTGCCAGCAGTTACTCCACAGGGAAAGAGACCCAGTACTTC.

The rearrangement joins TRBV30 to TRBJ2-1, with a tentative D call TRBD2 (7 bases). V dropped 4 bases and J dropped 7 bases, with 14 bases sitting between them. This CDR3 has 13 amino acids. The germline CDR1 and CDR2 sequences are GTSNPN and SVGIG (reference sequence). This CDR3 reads CAWMGGGLNEQFF. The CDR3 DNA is TGTGCCTGGATGGGCGGGGGCCTAAATGAGCAGTTCTTC.

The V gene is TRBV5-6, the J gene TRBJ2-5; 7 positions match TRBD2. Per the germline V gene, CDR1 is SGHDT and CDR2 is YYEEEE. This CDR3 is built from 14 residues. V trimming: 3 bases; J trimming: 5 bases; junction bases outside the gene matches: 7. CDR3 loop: CASSYGEGLETQYF. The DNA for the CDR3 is TGTGCCAGCAGCTATGGGGAGGGGCTGGAGACCCAGTACTTC.

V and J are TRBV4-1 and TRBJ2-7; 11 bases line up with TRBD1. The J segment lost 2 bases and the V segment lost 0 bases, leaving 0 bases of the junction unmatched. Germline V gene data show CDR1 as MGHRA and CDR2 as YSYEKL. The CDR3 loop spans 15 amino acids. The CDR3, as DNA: TGCGCCAGCAGCCAAGAGGGACAGGGGGCCTACGAGCAGTACTTC. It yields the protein CASSQEGQGAYEQYF.